Each of the 16 T cell receptor beta chains below was sequenced from the same sample in a study of Tregs in tolerant kidney transplant recipients. The nonmyeloablative bone marrow transplants came from related graft donors, with transient mixed chimerism. TCRdb's copy holds only in-frame clones and misses some; the assay was immunoSEQ multiplex PCR. The sample records approximately 90,000 clones, 93% being singletons. This specimen was CD4+ T cells from blood (PBMCs), taken 12 months after the transplant. Receptors were obtained from a human patient who received a combined kidney and bone marrow transplant. These T cells may partly come from the graft donor.

The chain carries TRBV4-3 and TRBJ1-6; D unresolved. The CDR3 has 16 amino acids. From germline, CDR1 is LGHNA and CDR2 YSLEER. Trimming shortened V by 1 base and J by 0 bases, and 7 bases separated the two germline ends. As DNA, the CDR3 is TGCGCCAGCAGCCAAGTGAGGAGCTCCTATAATTCACCCCTCCACTTT. It encodes CASSQVRSSYNSPLHF.

The chain has TRBV5-4 and TRBJ1-2; D might be TRBD1 (5 bases). The CDR3 has 12 residues. CDR1 and CDR2 (germline): SGHNT, YYREEE (reference sequence). Trimming shortened V by 5 bases and J by 6 bases, and 11 bases separated the two germline ends. This chain's CDR3 is CASRQGSHGYTF. CDR3 bases: TGTGCCAGCAGGCAGGGTAGTCATGGCTACACCTTC.

The chain carries TRBV5-4 and TRBJ1-2; D is unclear. Germline V gene lookup returns CDR1 SGHNT and CDR2 YYREEE (reference sequence). The V gene lost 2 bases and the J gene lost 6 bases, with 11 bases spanning the gap. The CDR3 totals 13 residues. This CDR3 reads CASSFQSPDGYTF. The CDR3 nucleotides read TGTGCCAGCAGCTTCCAATCGCCGGATGGCTACACCTTC.

In this sample, this clone turned up a few times. J is TRBJ1-5 and V is TRBV10-3; D perhaps matches TRBD1 (5 bases). The CDR3 is made up of 15 amino acids. Trimming stripped 6 bases from V and 5 bases from J, with 17 bases between. Germline V gene sequence: CDR1 ENHRY, CDR2 SYGVKD. The DNA for the CDR3 is TGTGCCATCAGGGCGGACATCTGGGGGGATCAGCCCCAGCATTTT. It specifies CAIRADIWGDQPQHF.

This clone was observed a few times. The chain links TRBV10-3 to TRBJ2-7; the match to TRBD2 covers 12 bases. In germline, CDR1 is ENHRY, CDR2 SYGVKD. Trimming at V came to 10 bases and at J to 3 bases, leaving 7 bases not matched to a gene. The CDR3 runs 14 residues. CDR3 loop: CATQATSGSYEQYF. CDR3 bases: TGTGCCACCCAAGCGACTAGCGGGAGCTACGAGCAGTACTTC.

The V and J genes are TRBV5-1 and TRBJ2-4, with 8 bases aligning to TRBD1. Germline trimming cut 3 bases from V and 2 bases from J; bases unmatched to any gene: 13. The length of the CDR3 is 18 residues. Germline CDR1 is SGHRS and CDR2 is YFSETQ. The CDR3 DNA reads TGCGCCAGCAGCTCCCTTCCCCCGGGACAGGTGTCCAAAAACATTCAGTACTTC. This codes for CASSSLPPGQVSKNIQYF.

J is TRBJ1-5 and V is TRBV19; D not certain. The V and J ends lost 5 bases and 3 bases respectively, with 8 bases between them. Germline V gene lookup returns CDR1 LNHDA and CDR2 SQIVND (reference sequence). The CDR3 sequence is 13 residues long. DNA of the CDR3: TGTGCCAGTAGTCAAACAGTCAATCAGCCCCAGCATTTT. Translated, it gives CASSQTVNQPQHF.

The rearrangement uses TRBV7-8 and TRBJ2-7, with 12 bases that match TRBD2. The CDR3 covers 15 residues. The J segment lost 6 bases and the V segment lost 5 bases, leaving 8 bases of the junction unmatched. Germline CDR1 and CDR2: SGHVS and FQNEAQ. The CDR3 loop reads CASSPETSGSTEQYF. The CDR3 bases are TGTGCCAGCAGCCCGGAGACTAGCGGGAGTACCGAGCAGTACTTC. Full variable domain (outside the CDR3, taken from reference TRBV7-8 and TRBJ2-7): GAGVSQSPRYKVAKRGQDVALRCDPISGHVSLFWYQQALGQGPEFLTYFQNEAQLDKSGLPSDRFFAERPEGSVSTLKIQRTQQEDSAVYLCASSPETSGSTEQYFGPGTRLTVT.

The rearrangement links TRBV30 to TRBJ1-2; D is unclear. The CDR3 runs to 14 residues. CDR1 is GTSNPN and CDR2 is SVGIG in the germline V gene (reference sequence). V dropped 3 bases and J dropped 6 bases, with 17 bases sitting between them. CDR3 residues: CAWSRGGSDHGYTF. The CDR3 DNA is TGTGCCTGGAGCCGCGGAGGCTCCGATCATGGCTACACCTTC.

The chain has TRBV11-3 and TRBJ1-1, with a tentative D call TRBD1 (5 bases). The V and J ends lost 2 bases and 4 bases respectively, with 8 bases between them. Germline V CDR1 and CDR2: SGHNT, YENEEA. The CDR3 is 13 residues long. The CDR3 region is CASSLRGGTEAFF. The CDR3 DNA reads TGTGCCAGCAGCTTAAGGGGCGGCACTGAAGCTTTCTTT.

The rearrangement uses TRBV15 and TRBJ2-2; no clear D gene. V lost 1 base and J lost 0, with 3 bases in between. The germline gives CDR1 LNHNV, CDR2 YYDKDF (reference sequence). The CDR3 covers 14 residues. The CDR3: CATSRATNTGELFF. The CDR3 region has the DNA TGTGCCACCAGCAGAGCCACGAACACCGGGGAGCTGTTTTTT.

The chain is built from TRBV7-9 and TRBJ2-5; 7 bases fit TRBD1. The J call is in doubt because the DNA end fits TRBJ2-7 better. Looked up from germline, CDR1 is SEHNR and CDR2 is FQNEAQ (reference sequence). CDR3 length: 14 amino acids. This CDR3 reads CASSLGQNSYEQYF. For the CDR3, the DNA is TGTGCCAGCAGCTTGGGACAGAACTCCTACGAGCAGTACTTC.

The chain is built from TRBV15 and TRBJ2-3, with 9 bases lining up with TRBD1. V was pared by 3 bases and J by 5 bases, with 12 bases of the junction left unmatched. Germline lookup yields CDR1 LNHNV and CDR2 YYDKDF (reference sequence). The CDR3 is 17 residues long. CDR3: CATSRDRGLAAGDTQYF. DNA for the CDR3: TGTGCCACCAGCAGGGACAGGGGTTTGGCGGCAGGAGATACGCAGTATTTT.

The rearrangement joins TRBV6-5 to TRBJ2-3, with 10 nucleotides matching TRBD1. CDR3 length equals 14 residues. V lost 5 bases to trimming and J lost 6 bases; unmatched junction nucleotides: 5. Germline V lookup: CDR1 MNHEY, CDR2 SVGAGI. The CDR3 loop reads CASSRDRGVDTQYF. CDR3 coding DNA: TGTGCCAGCAGTAGGGACAGGGGAGTGGATACGCAGTATTTT.

Written as DNA, the CDR3 is TGTGCCAGCAGTACAGGGTTTGGGTATGGCTACACCTTC. It yields the protein CASSTGFGYGYTF. J is TRBJ1-2 and V is TRBV2, with D tentatively TRBD1 (6 bases). This CDR3 has 13 amino acids. Germline V gene sequence: CDR1 SNHLY, CDR2 FYNNEI. Trimming took off 5 bases at V and 5 bases at J, with 12 bases between the two ends.

The chain recombines TRBV10-3 with TRBJ1-5; tentatively, D is TRBD1 (5 bases). The CDR3 length is 14 residues. Germline CDR1 ENHRY, CDR2 SYGVKD. Between the trimmed V and J ends, which lost 3 bases and 6 bases, there was a span of 12 bases. DNA of the CDR3: TGTGCCATCAGTGACAGGGCTGTCGGTCAGCCCCAGCATTTT. Residues: CAISDRAVGQPQHF.